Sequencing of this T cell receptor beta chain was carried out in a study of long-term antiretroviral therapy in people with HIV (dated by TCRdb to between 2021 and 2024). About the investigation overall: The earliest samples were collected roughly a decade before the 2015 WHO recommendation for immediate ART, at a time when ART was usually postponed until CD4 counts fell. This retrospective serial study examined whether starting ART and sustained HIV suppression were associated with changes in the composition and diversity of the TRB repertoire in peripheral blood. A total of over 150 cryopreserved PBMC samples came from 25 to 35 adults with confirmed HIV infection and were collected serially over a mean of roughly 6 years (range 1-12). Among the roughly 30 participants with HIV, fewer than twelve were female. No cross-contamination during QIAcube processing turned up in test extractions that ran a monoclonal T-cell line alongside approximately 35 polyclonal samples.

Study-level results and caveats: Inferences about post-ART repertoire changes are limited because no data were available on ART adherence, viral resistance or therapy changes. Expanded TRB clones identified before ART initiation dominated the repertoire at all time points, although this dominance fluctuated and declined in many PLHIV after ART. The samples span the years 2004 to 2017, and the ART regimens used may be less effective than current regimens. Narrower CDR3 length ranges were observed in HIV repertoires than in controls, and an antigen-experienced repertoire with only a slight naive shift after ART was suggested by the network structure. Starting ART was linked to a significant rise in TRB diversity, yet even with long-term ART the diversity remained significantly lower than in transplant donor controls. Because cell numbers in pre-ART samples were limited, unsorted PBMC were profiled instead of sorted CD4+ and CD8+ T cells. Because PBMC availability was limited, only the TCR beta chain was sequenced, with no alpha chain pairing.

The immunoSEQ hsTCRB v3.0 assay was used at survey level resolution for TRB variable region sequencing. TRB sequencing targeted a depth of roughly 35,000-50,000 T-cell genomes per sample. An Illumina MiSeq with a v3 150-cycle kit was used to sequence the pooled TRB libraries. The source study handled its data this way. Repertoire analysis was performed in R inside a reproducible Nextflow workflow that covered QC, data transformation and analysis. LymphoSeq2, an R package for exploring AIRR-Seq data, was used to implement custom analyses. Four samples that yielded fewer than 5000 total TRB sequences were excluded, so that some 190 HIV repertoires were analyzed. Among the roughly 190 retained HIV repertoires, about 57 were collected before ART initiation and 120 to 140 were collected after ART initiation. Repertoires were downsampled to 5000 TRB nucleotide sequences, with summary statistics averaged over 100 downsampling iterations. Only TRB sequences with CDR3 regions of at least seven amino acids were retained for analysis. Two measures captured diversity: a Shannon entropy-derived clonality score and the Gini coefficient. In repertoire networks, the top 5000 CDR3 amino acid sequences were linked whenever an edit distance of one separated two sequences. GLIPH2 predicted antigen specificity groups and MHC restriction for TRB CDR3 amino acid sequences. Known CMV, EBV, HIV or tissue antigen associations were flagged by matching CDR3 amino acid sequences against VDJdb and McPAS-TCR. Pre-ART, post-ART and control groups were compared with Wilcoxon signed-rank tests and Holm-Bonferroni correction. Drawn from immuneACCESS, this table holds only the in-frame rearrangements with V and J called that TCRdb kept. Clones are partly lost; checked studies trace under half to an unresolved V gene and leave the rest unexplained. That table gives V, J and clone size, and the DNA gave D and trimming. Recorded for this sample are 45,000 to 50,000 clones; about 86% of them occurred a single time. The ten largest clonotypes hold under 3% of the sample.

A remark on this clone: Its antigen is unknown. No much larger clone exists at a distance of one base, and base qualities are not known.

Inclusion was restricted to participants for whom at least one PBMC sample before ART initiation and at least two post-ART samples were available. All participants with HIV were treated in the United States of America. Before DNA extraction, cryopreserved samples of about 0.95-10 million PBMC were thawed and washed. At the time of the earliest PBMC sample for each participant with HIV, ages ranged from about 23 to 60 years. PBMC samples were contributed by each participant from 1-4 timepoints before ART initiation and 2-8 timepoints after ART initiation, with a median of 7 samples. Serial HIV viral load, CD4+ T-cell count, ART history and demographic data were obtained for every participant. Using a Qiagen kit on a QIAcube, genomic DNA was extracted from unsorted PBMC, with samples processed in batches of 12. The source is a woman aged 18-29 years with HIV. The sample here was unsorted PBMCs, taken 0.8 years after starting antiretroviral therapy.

The nucleotides read TGTGCCAGCAGCTTCTCTAGCGGGAACACCGGGGAGCTGTTTTTT. Its product reads: CASSFSSGNTGELFF. The V gene is TRBV7-3 and the J gene is TRBJ2-2; 7 central bases correspond to TRBD2. Based on the germline V gene, the CDR1 and CDR2 sequences are SGHTA and FQGTGA. The CDR3 spans 15 residues, from the cysteine through the phenylalanine. The read is trimmed to its CDR3 DNA, 45 bases read in frame from base 1. Ends trimmed: V by 3 bases, J by 1 base; bases unmatched to a gene: 2.